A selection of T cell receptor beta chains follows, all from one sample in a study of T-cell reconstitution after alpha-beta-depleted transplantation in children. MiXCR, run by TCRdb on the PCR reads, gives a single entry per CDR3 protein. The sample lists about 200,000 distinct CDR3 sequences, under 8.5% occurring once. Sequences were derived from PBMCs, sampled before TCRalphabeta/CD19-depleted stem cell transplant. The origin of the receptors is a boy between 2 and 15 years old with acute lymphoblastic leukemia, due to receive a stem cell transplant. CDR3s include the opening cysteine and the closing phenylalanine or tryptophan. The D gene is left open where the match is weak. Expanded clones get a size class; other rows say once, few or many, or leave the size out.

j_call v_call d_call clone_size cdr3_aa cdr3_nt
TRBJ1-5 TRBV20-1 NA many CSARDVYSNQPQHF TGCAGTGCTAGAGACGTATATAGCAATCAGCCCCAGCATTTT
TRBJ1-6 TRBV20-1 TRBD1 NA CSAASGTGVSPLHF TGCAGTGCCGCCTCCGGGACAGGGGTCTCACCCCTCCACTTT
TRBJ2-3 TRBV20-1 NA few CSAKQQEIPDTQYF TGCAGTGCTAAACAACAGGAGATCCCAGATACGCAGTATTTT
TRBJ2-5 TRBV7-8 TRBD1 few CASSDIDRGGSLGGETQYF TGTGCCAGCAGCGACATAGACAGGGGAGGATCACTGGGGGGAGAGACCCAGTACTTC
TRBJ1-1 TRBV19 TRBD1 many CASNTWTGVEAFF TGTGCCAGTAATACCTGGACAGGGGTTGAAGCTTTCTTT
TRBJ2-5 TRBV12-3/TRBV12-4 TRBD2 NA CASSSLLAGGPQYF TGTGCCAGCAGCTCTTTACTAGCGGGGGGGCCCCAGTACTTC
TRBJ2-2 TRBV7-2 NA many CASSLVGTGTGELFF TGTGCCAGCAGCTTAGTGGGTACTGGCACCGGGGAGCTGTTTTTT
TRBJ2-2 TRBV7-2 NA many CASSLANRDTALEGIAGELFF TGTGCCAGCAGCTTAGCAAACCGGGACACGGCTTTAGAGGGTATCGCCGGGGAGCTGTTTTTT
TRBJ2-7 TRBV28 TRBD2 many CASSGGRAAYEQYF TGTGCCAGCAGCGGCGGGAGGGCCGCCTACGAGCAGTACTTC
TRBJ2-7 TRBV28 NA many CASSPPTDSSYEQYF TGTGCCAGCAGCCCCCCGACGGACAGTTCCTACGAGCAGTACTTC
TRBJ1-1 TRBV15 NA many CATSRESGGNTEAFF TGTGCCACCAGCAGAGAGTCCGGCGGTAACACTGAAGCTTTCTTT
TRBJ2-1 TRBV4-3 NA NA CASSQAEVVPLSYNEQFF TGCGCCAGCAGCCAAGCTGAGGTAGTGCCCCTTTCCTACAATGAGCAGTTCTTC
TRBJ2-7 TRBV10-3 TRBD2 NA CAISGGGSGVYEQYF TGTGCCATCAGTGGGGGGGGTAGCGGGGTTTACGAGCAGTACTTC
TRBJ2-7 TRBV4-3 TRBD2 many CASSQTSGRAYEQYF TGCGCCAGCAGCCAGACTAGCGGGAGGGCCTACGAGCAGTACTTC
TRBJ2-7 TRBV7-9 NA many CASSLDMGSDRFEQYF TGTGCCAGCAGCTTAGACATGGGGTCCGACAGATTCGAGCAGTACTTC
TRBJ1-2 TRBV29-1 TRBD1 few CSVGDSSYGYTF TGCAGCGTTGGGGACAGTTCCTATGGCTACACCTTC
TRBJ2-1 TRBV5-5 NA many CASSLESAGRGDF TGTGCCAGCAGCTTGGAATCGGCGGGGAGGGGGGACTTC
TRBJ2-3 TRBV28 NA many CASGSTFATDTQYF TGTGCCAGCGGGAGTACGTTTGCCACAGATACGCAGTATTTT
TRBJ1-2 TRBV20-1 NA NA CSAAGTQNYGYTF TGCAGTGCTGCCGGGACGCAGAACTATGGCTACACCTTC
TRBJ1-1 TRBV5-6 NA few CASRDGTEAFF TGTGCCAGCCGTGACGGGACTGAAGCTTTCTTT
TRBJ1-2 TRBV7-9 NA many CASSPEGRSYGYTF TGTGCCAGCAGCCCGGAAGGGAGAAGCTATGGCTACACCTTC
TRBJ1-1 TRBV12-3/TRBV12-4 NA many CASSLVGTPNTEAFF TGTGCCAGCAGTCTTGTCGGGACACCGAACACTGAAGCTTTCTTT
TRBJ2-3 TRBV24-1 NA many CATSDFPGGGDTQYF TGTGCCACCAGTGATTTCCCAGGGGGAGGAGATACGCAGTATTTT
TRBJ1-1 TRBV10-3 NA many CAISESSGRNTEAFF TGTGCCATCAGTGAGTCTTCGGGGAGGAACACTGAAGCTTTCTTT
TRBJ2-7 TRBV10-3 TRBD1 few CAIQGGDRELYEQYF TGTGCCATCCAAGGTGGGGACAGGGAGCTCTACGAGCAGTACTTC